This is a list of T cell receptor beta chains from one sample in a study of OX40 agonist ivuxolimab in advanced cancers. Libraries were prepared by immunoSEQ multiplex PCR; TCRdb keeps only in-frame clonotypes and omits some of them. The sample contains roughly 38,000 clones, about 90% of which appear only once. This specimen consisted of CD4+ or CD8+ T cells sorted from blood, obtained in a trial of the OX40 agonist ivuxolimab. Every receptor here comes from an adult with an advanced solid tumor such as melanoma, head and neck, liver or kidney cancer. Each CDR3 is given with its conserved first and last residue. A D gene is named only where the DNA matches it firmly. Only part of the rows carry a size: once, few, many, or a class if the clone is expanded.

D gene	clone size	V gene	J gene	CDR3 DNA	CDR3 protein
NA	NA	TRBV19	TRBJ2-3	TGTGCCAGTAACAATGACAGGTCCACAGATACGCAGTATTTT	CASNNDRSTDTQYF
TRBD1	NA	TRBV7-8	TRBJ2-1	TGTGCCAGCAGCTACAGGGGACAGTACAATGAGCAGTTCTTC	CASSYRGQYNEQFF
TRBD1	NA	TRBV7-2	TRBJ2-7	TGTGCCAGCAGCTACACGGCCCCCGGGACAGGGAGCGAGCAGTACTTC	CASSYTAPGTGSEQYF
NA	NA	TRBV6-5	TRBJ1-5	TGTGCCAGCAGTTACCGGCGGGACGGAAATCAGCCCCAGCATTTT	CASSYRRDGNQPQHF
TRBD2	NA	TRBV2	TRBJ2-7	TGTGCCAGCAGTGAAGGGGCGGGGGCCTACGAGCAGTACTTC	CASSEGAGAYEQYF
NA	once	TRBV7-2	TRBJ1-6	TGTGCCAGCAGCTACCCAGGTTCTTCACCCCTCCACTTT	CASSYPGSSPLHF
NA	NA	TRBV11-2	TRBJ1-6	TGTGCCAGCAGCTCTCAGGGAGGTGGAAATTCACCCCTCCACTTT	CASSSQGGGNSPLHF
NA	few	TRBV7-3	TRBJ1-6	TGTGCCAGCAGCCTCATGGGGGGCGGAGGCTCACCCCTCCACTTT	CASSLMGGGGSPLHF
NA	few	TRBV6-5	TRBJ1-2	TGTGCCAGCAGAAACGTCAGAAGTTTGGGCTATGGCTACACCTTC	CASRNVRSLGYGYTF
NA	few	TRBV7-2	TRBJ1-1	TGTGCCAGCAGCTCGGGCCTGGTTGCTTTCTTT	CASSSGLVAFF
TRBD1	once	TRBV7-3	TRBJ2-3	TGTGCCAGCAGCTTAACTGGGACAGGGGGAACAGATACGCAGTATTTT	CASSLTGTGGTDTQYF
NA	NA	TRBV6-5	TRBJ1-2	TGTGCCAGCAGGCTACAGGACAACTATGGCTACACCTTC	CASRLQDNYGYTF
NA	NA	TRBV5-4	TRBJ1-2	TGTGCCAGCAGCTTGGATGTGGACAGCGTCTCTGGCTACACCTTC	CASSLDVDSVSGYTF